Listed below are T cell receptor beta chains from one sample, sequenced in a study of T cell repertoires in cytomegalovirus infection. MiXCR was run by TCRdb on the reads, yielding one entry per CDR3 protein. This sample has about 310,000 distinct CDR3 sequences, with roughly a sixth found just once. Sequenced: PBMCs. The receptors come from a human donor in good health (CMV status not recorded). Some clones in this sample may be carry-over from other donors' samples. CDR3s include the opening cysteine and the closing phenylalanine or tryptophan. Each record gives: clone size, J gene, V gene, D gene, CDR3 DNA, CDR3 protein. The D gene is left open where the match is weak. Clone size, where shown, is once, few, many, or a class for clones that have expanded.

many	TRBJ2-7	TRBV7-2	TRBD1	TGTGCCAGCAGCTTAGTTGCCCAGGGGGCCTACGAGCAGTACTTC	CASSLVAQGAYEQYF
.	TRBJ2-3	TRBV27	TRBD1	TGTGCCAGCAGTTTAGGGACAGACACAGATACGCAGTATTTT	CASSLGTDTDTQYF
few	TRBJ2-3	TRBV5-1	TRBD1	TGCGCCAGCAGCTTCGGACAGGGGAGATCAGATACGCAGTATTTT	CASSFGQGRSDTQYF
.	TRBJ2-1	TRBV9	TRBD1	TGTGCCAGCAGCTTCGGGACAGTTTACAATGAGCAGTTCTTC	CASSFGTVYNEQFF
few	TRBJ2-2	TRBV4-1	.	TGTGCCAGCAGCCAATCTGAGAACACCGGGGAGCTGTTTTTT	CASSQSENTGELFF
many	TRBJ1-5	TRBV7-2	.	TGTGCCAGCAGCTTACGGAGGGGGGGGTTTAGCAATCAGCCCCAGCATTTT	CASSLRRGGFSNQPQHF
few	TRBJ2-5	TRBV20-1	TRBD1	TGCAGTGCTGCCGGGACAGGGGCGGGAGAGACCCAGTACTTC	CSAAGTGAGETQYF
.	TRBJ1-3	TRBV7-9	.	TGTGCCAGCAGCCATACAGGGCTCGAAAACACCATATATTTT	CASSHTGLENTIYF
.	TRBJ2-7	TRBV25-1	.	TGTGCCAGCAGTCCAGATGGGCAACCCCACTCCTACGAGCAGTACTTC	CASSPDGQPHSYEQYF
few	TRBJ2-6	TRBV5-4	TRBD2	TGTGCCAGCAGCACCGGACTAGCGGGGGGAGCAGGGGCCAACGTCCTGACTTTC	CASSTGLAGGAGANVLTF
many	TRBJ2-3	TRBV7-2	TRBD1	TGTGCCAGCAGAAGGGACAGGGACGATACGCAGTATTTT	CASRRDRDDTQYF
.	TRBJ2-3	TRBV20-1	TRBD1	TGCAGTGCTAGTCCAACTCTTACGCAGGACAGGGGACGCACAGATACGCAGTATTTT	CSASPTLTQDRGRTDTQYF
.	TRBJ1-5	TRBV4-2	TRBD1	TGTGCCAGCAGCCAAGGGACAGGTCTGGGGCCCCAGCATTTT	CASSQGTGLGPQHF
.	TRBJ2-1	TRBV5-1	.	TGCGCCAGCAGCTCGGGGTCCATAGAGGACGAGCAGTTCTTC	CASSSGSIEDEQFF
many	TRBJ1-4	TRBV7-2	.	TGTGCCAGCAGCCTTAGGACAGTTGGGGGATTAACTAATGAAAAACTGTTTTTT	CASSLRTVGGLTNEKLFF
.	TRBJ1-1	TRBV12-3/TRBV12-4	.	TGTGCCAGCAGTCCAGGGGCCCCTGAAGCTTTCTTT	CASSPGAPEAFF
.	TRBJ1-2	TRBV28	TRBD1	TGTGCCAGCAGACGCTGGACAGGGGAAAGAAATAACTATGGCTACACCTTC	CASRRWTGERNNYGYTF
once	TRBJ2-2	TRBV5-4	.	TGTGCCAGCAGCTTGTGGTCAGGGAGAACCGGGGAGCTGTTTTTT	CASSLWSGRTGELFF
many	TRBJ2-2	TRBV7-2	TRBD1	TGTGCCAGCAGCTCAGGGACAGTCCGACCCGGGGAGCTGTTTTTT	CASSSGTVRPGELFF
.	TRBJ2-1	TRBV7-9	TRBD2	TGTGCCAGCAGCTTAGGACTAGCGGGGGTAGATGAGCAGTTCTTC	CASSLGLAGVDEQFF
many	TRBJ2-7	TRBV12-3/TRBV12-4	TRBD1	TGTGCCAGCAGTATGCGACAGGGGGCTTGGGAGCAGTACTTC	CASSMRQGAWEQYF
many	TRBJ1-2	TRBV20-1	TRBD1	TGCAGTGCTAGTTTGTTCGAGAGACAGGGTACCGGCTACACCTTC	CSASLFERQGTGYTF
many	TRBJ2-2	TRBV24-1	.	TGTGCCACCAGTGTAGGCGATCACACCGGGGAGCTGTTTTTT	CATSVGDHTGELFF
.	TRBJ2-7	TRBV20-1	TRBD2	TGCAGTGCTAGAGTAGCGGGGGGTTCCTACGAGCAGTACTTC	CSARVAGGSYEQYF
many	TRBJ1-1	TRBV7-6	TRBD1	TGTGCCAGCAGCCCCGGACAGGTGAACACTGAAGCTTTCTTT	CASSPGQVNTEAFF
many	TRBJ1-2	TRBV10-3	TRBD1	TGTGCCATCAGCTCATCCAGGGGGTTCTATGGCTACACCTTC	CAISSSRGFYGYTF
.	TRBJ2-3	TRBV3-1	TRBD2	TGTGCCAGCAGCCAAGATCCCCCAGGACTAGCTAGCACAGATACGCAGTATTTT	CASSQDPPGLASTDTQYF
.	TRBJ1-2	TRBV28	.	TGTGCCAGTACTCTTTCGGGGATCCCATCTGGCTACACCTTC	CASTLSGIPSGYTF
.	TRBJ2-5	TRBV7-3	.	TGTGCCAGCAGCAGGCAAGTCCAAGAGACCCAGTACTTC	CASSRQVQETQYF
few	TRBJ1-1	TRBV6-6	.	TGTGCCAGCAGTTCGCGAGGAGACTCTGAAGCTTTCTTT	CASSSRGDSEAFF
few	TRBJ2-3	TRBV6-1	.	TGTGCCAGCAGTGAAGTTTCCCGGGGTACAGATACGCAGTATTTT	CASSEVSRGTDTQYF
few	TRBJ2-3	TRBV6-6	TRBD2	TGTGCCAGCAGAAGAGCGGGGGCGGCCGATACGCAGTATTTT	CASRRAGAADTQYF
few	TRBJ1-4	TRBV27	TRBD1	TGTGCCAGCAGTTTAAGACAGGGGCGAGGGGAAAAACTGTTTTTT	CASSLRQGRGEKLFF
few	TRBJ2-7	TRBV13	.	TGTGCCAGCGCTAGGAGAGGAACCTCCTACGAGCAGTACTTC	CASARRGTSYEQYF